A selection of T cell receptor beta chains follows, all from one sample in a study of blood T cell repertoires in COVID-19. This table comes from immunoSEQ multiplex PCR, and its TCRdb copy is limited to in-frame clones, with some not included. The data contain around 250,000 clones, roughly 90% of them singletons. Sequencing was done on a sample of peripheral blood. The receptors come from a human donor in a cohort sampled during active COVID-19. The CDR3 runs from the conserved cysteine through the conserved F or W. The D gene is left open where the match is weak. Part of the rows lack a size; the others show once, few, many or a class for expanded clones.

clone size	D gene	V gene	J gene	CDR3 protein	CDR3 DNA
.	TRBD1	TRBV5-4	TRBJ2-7	CASSLIGTGFEEQYF	TGTGCCAGCAGCTTGATTGGGACAGGGTTTGAAGAGCAGTACTTC
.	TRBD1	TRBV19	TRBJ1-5	CASSGTGGDQPQHF	TGTGCCAGTAGCGGGACAGGGGGCGATCAGCCCCAGCATTTT
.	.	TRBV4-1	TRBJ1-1	CASSHPGGGNAEAFF	TGCGCCAGCAGCCACCCGGGGGGGGGCAATGCTGAAGCTTTCTTT
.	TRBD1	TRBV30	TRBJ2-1	CAWSVEGAYNEQFF	TGTGCCTGGAGTGTAGAGGGGGCTTACAATGAGCAGTTCTTC
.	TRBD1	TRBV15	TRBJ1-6	CATREGQLNSPLHF	TGTGCCACCAGGGAGGGACAGCTTAATTCACCCCTCCACTTT
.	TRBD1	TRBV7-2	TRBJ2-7	CASSPGTAWEQYF	TGTGCCAGCAGCCCCGGGACAGCCTGGGAGCAGTACTTC
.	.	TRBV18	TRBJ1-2	CASSPEGVDGYTF	TGTGCCAGCTCACCAGAAGGGGTAGATGGCTACACCTTC
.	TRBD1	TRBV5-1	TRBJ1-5	CASSWGTGDSNQPQHF	TGCGCCAGCAGCTGGGGGACAGGAGATAGCAATCAGCCCCAGCATTTT
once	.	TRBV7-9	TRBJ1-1	CATELSGYTEAFF	TGTGCCACCGAACTTTCGGGGTACACTGAAGCTTTCTTT
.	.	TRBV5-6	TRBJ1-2	CASSLIGGGVITF	TGTGCCAGCAGCTTGATAGGTGGAGGGGTCATCACCTTC
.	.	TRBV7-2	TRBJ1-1	CASSPGTNSNTEAFF	TGTGCCAGCAGCCCCGGGACAAATTCGAACACTGAAGCTTTCTTT
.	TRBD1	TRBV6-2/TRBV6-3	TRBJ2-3	CASSYSRQGATDTQYF	TGTGCCAGCAGTTACTCGAGACAGGGGGCCACAGATACGCAGTATTTT
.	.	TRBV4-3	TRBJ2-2	CASSQEQVGDTGELFF	TGCGCCAGCAGCCAAGAACAGGTTGGAGACACCGGGGAGCTGTTTTTT
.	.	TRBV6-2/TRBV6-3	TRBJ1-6	CASSPRGGQISPLHF	TGTGCCAGCAGCCCCAGGGGAGGGCAGATTTCACCCCTCCACTTT
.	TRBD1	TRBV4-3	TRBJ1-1	CASSQGPAGGQRLNTEAFF	TGCGCCAGCAGCCAAGGTCCCGCTGGGGGACAGCGCTTGAACACTGAAGCTTTCTTT
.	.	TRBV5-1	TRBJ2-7	CASSLDGGNYEQYF	TGCGCCAGCAGCTTGGATGGAGGGAACTACGAGCAGTACTTC
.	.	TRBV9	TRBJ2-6	CASSGGQPFSGANVLTF	TGTGCCAGCAGCGGAGGACAGCCGTTCTCTGGGGCCAACGTCCTGACTTTC
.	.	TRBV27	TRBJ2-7	CASSLETGYEQYF	TGTGCCAGCAGTTTAGAGACGGGGTACGAGCAGTACTTC
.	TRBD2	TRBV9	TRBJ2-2	CASSKGTSGRTGELFF	TGTGCCAGCAGCAAAGGGACTAGCGGGAGGACCGGGGAGCTGTTTTTT
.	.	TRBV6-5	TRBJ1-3	CASSYDSSGNTIYF	TGTGCCAGCAGTTACGACAGCTCTGGAAACACCATATATTTT
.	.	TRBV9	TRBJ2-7	CASSVGAGSRSYEQYF	TGTGCCAGCAGCGTAGGAGCCGGGAGTCGGTCCTACGAGCAGTACTTC
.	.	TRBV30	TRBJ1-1	CAWRYMNTEAFF	TGTGCCTGGAGATACATGAACACTGAAGCTTTCTTT
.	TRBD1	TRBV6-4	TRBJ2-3	CASSPLGRTGAPDTQYF	TGTGCCAGCAGCCCCTTGGGGAGGACAGGGGCACCAGATACGCAGTATTTT
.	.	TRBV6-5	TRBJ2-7	CASRAVGGASYEQYF	TGTGCCAGCAGAGCGGTTGGGGGGGCATCGTACGAGCAGTACTTC
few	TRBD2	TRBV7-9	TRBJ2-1	CAGLRWTSGGVSSYNEQFF	TGTGCCGGCCTACGGTGGACTAGCGGGGGTGTTAGCTCCTACAATGAGCAGTTCTTC
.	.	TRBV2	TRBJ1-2	CASSDVTANYGYTF	TGTGCCAGCAGTGATGTTACAGCCAATTATGGCTACACCTTC
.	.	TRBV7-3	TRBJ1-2	CASSLSAGPLYGYTF	TGTGCCAGCAGCTTAAGTGCGGGACCCCTCTATGGCTACACCTTC
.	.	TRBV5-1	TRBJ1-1	CASSLQTRKNTEAFF	TGCGCCAGCAGCTTGCAGACACGGAAGAACACTGAAGCTTTCTTT
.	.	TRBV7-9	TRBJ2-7	CASSLRQYSYEQYF	TGTGCCAGCAGCTTAAGACAGTACTCCTACGAGCAGTACTTC
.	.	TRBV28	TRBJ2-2	CASSPSGIGELFF	TGTGCCAGCAGTCCCTCAGGGATCGGGGAGCTGTTTTTT
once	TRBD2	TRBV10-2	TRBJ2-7	CASSEASGILTAYEQYF	TGCGCCAGCAGTGAAGCTAGCGGCATACTCACCGCCTACGAGCAGTACTTC
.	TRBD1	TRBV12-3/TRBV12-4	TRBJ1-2	CASSFEGARGYTF	TGTGCCAGCAGTTTTGAGGGGGCGCGGGGCTACACCTTC
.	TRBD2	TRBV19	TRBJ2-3	CASSIVYIHPGLAGSTDTQYF	TGTGCCAGTAGTATAGTCTACATCCACCCGGGACTAGCGGGTAGCACAGATACGCAGTATTTT
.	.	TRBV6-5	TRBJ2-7	CASSYSRGKGDEQYF	TGTGCCAGCAGTTACAGTAGGGGGAAAGGAGACGAGCAGTACTTC
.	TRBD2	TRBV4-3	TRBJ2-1	CASSQRGGYNEQFF	TGCGCCAGCAGCCAGCGGGGGGGTTACAATGAGCAGTTCTTC
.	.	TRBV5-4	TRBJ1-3	CASSLDGSGNTIYF	TGTGCCAGCAGCTTGGACGGCTCTGGAAACACCATATATTTT
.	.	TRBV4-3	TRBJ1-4	CASSRVTGAGEKLFF	TGCGCCAGCAGCCGTGTAACGGGAGCGGGTGAAAAACTGTTTTTT